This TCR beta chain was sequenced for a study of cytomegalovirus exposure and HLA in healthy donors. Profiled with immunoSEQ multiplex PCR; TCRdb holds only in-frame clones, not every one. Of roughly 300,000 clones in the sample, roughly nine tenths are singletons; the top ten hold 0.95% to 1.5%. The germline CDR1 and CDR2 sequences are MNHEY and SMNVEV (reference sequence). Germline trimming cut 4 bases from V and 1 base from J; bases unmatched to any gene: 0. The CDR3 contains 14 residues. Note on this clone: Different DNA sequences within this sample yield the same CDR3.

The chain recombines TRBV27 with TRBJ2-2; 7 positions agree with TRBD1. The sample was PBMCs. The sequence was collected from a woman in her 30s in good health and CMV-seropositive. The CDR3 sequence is CASSWDRNTGELFF. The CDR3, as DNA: TGTGCCAGCAGTTGGGACAGGAACACCGGGGAGCTGTTTTTT.